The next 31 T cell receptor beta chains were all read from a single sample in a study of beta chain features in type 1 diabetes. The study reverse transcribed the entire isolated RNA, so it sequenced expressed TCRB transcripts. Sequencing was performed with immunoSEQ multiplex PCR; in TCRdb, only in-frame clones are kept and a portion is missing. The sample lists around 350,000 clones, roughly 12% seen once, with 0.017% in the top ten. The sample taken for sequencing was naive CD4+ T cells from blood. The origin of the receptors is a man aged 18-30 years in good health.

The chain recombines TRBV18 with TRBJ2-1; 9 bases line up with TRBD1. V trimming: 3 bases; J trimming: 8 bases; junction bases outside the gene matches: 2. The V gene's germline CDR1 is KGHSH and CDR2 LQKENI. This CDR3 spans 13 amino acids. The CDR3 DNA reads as TGTGCCAGCTCACCGTGGACAGGGGATGAGCAGTTCTTC. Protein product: CASSPWTGDEQFF.

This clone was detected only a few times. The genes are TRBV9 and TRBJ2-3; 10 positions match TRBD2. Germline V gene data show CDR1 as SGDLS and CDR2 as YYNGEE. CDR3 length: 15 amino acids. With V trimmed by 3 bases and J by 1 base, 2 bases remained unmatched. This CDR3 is CASSATSGRTDTQYF. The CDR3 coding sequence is TGTGCCAGCAGCGCGACTAGCGGGCGCACAGATACGCAGTATTTT. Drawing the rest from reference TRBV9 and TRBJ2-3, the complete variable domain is DSGVTQTPKHLITATGQRVTLRCSPRSGDLSVYWYQQSLDQGLQFLIQYYNGEERAKGNILERFSAQQFPDLHSELNLSSLELGDSALYFCASSATSGRTDTQYFGPGTRLTVL.

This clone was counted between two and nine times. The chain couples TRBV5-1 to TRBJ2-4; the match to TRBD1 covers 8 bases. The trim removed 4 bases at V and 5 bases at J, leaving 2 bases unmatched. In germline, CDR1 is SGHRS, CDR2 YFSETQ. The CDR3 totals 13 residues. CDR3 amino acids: CASSLQGENIQYF. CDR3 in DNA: TGCGCCAGCAGCCTACAGGGGGAAAACATTCAGTACTTC.

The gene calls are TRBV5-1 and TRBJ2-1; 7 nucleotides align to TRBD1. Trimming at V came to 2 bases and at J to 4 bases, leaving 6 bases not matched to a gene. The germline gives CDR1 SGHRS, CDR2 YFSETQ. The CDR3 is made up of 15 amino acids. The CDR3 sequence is CASSFTGVEYNEQFF. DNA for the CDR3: TGCGCCAGCAGCTTTACAGGGGTGGAGTACAATGAGCAGTTCTTC.

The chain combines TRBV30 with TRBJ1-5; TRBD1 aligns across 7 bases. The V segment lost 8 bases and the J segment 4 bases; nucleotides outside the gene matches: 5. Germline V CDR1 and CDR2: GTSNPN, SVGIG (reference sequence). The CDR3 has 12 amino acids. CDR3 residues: CAGKQGNQPQHF. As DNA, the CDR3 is TGTGCCGGAAAACAGGGGAATCAGCCCCAGCATTTT. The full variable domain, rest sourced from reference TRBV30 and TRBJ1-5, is SQTIHQWPATLVQPVGSPLSLECTVEGTSNPNLYWYRQAAGRGLQLLFYSVGIGQISSEVPQNLSASRPQDRQFILSSKKLLLSDSGFYLCAGKQGNQPQHFGDGTRLSIL.

In nucleotides, the CDR3 is TGTGCCAGCAGCTCGGAGTTGACAGGGGCAGAGACCCAGTACTTC. Amino acids: CASSSELTGAETQYF. The V gene is TRBV11-2, the J gene TRBJ2-5; 8 positions match TRBD1. Germline CDR1 is SGHAT and CDR2 is FQNNGV. The length of the CDR3 is 15 residues. V lost 4 bases and J lost 4; bases outside the gene matches: 8.

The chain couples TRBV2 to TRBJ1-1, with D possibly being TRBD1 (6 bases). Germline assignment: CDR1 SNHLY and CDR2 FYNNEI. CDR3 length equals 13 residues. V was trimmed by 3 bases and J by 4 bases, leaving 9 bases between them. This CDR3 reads CASSDNRVTEAFF. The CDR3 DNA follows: TGTGCCAGCAGTGATAACAGGGTCACTGAAGCTTTCTTT.

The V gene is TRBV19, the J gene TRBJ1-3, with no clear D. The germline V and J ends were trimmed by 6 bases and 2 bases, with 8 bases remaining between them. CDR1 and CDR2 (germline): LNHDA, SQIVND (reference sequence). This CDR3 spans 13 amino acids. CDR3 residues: CASRDRAGNTIYF. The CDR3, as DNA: TGTGCCAGTAGAGACCGGGCTGGAAACACCATATATTTT.

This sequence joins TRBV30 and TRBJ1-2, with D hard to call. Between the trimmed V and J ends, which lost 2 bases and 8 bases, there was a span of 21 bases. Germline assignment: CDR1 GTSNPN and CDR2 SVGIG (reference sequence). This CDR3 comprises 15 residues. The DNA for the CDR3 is TGTGCCTGGAGTCCTCTTCCGGGGTCCCCTCAGGGCTACACCTTC. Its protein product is CAWSPLPGSPQGYTF. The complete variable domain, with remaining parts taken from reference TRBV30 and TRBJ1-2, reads SQTIHQWPATLVQPVGSPLSLECTVEGTSNPNLYWYRQAAGRGLQLLFYSVGIGQISSEVPQNLSASRPQDRQFILSSKKLLLSDSGFYLCAWSPLPGSPQGYTFGSGTRLTVV.

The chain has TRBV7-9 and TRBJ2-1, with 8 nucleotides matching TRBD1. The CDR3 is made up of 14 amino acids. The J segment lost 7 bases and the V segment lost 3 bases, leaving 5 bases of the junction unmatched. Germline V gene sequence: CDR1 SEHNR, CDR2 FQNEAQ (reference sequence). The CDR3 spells CASSFRDRSNEQFF. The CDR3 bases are TGTGCCAGCAGCTTCCGGGACAGGTCTAATGAGCAGTTCTTC.

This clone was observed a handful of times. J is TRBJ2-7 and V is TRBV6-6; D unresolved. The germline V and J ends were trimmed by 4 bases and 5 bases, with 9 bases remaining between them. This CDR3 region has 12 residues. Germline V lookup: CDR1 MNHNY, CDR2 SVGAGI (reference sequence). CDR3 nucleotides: TGTGCCAGCAGTTCCCTCGTTGACGAGCAGTACTTC. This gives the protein CASSSLVDEQYF.

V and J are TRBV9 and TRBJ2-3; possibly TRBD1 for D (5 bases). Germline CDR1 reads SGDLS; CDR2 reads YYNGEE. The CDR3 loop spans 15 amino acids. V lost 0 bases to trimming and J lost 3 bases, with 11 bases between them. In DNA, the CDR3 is TGTGCCAGCAGCGTAGCTCCCCAGGGAACAGATACGCAGTATTTT. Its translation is CASSVAPQGTDTQYF.

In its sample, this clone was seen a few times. The CDR3: CASSLSGQGTNPYEQYF. The CDR3, as DNA: TGTGCCAGCAGTTTATCAGGACAGGGGACCAATCCCTACGAGCAGTACTTC. The chain employs TRBV27 and TRBJ2-7; 9 bases are a match to TRBD1. The CDR3 extends over 17 amino acids. Germline V gives CDR1 MNHEY, CDR2 SMNVEV (reference sequence). J gave up 2 bases and V 0 bases, and 8 bases lay outside the gene matches.

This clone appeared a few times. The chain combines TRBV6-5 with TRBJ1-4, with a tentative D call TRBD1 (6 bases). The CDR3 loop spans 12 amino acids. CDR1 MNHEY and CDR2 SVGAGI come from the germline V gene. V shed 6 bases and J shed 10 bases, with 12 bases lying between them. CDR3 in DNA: TGTGCCAGCAGCCGCCCAGGGGCAAAACTGTTTTTT. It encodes CASSRPGAKLFF.

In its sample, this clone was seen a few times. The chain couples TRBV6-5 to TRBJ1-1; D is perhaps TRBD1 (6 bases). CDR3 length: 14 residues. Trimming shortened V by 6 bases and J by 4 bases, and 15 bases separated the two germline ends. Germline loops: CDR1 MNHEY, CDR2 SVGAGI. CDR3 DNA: TGTGCCAGCAGCCACATAGGGGGAAGCACTGAAGCTTTCTTT. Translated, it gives CASSHIGGSTEAFF.

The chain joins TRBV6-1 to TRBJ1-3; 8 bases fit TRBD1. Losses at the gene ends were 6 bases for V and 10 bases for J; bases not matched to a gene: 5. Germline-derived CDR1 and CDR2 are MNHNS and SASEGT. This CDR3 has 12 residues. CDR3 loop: CASRENRGTIYF. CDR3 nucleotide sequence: TGTGCCAGCAGGGAAAACAGGGGGACCATATATTTT.

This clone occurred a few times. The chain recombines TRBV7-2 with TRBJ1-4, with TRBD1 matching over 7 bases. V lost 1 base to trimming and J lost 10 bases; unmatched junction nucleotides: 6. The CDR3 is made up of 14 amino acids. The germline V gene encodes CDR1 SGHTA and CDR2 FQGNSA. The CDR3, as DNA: TGTGCCAGCAGCTTAGACGGACAGGAGTTAAAACTGTTTTTT. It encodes CASSLDGQELKLFF.

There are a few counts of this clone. The CDR3 region is CASSEQGDSGYTF. CDR3 sequence (DNA): TGTGCCAGCTCAGAACAGGGGGATTCTGGCTACACCTTC. The chain couples TRBV18 to TRBJ1-2; 8 positions agree with TRBD1. The CDR3 length is 13 residues. The germline gives CDR1 KGHSH, CDR2 LQKENI. After removal of 5 bases from V and 7 bases from J, the junction contained 6 bases not matched to a gene.

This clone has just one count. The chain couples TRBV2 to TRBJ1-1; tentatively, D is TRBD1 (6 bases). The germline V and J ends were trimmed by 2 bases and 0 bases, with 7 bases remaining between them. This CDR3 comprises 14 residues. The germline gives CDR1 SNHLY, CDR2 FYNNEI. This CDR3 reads CASSEQGMNTEAFF. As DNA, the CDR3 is TGTGCCAGCAGTGAACAGGGGATGAACACTGAAGCTTTCTTT.

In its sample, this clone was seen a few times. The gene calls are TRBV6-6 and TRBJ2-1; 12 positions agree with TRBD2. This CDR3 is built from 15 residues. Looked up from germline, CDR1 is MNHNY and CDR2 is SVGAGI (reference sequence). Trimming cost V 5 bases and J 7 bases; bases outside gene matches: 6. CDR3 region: CASSKTSGRANEQFF. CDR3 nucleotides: TGTGCCAGCAGTAAGACTAGCGGGAGAGCGAATGAGCAGTTCTTC.

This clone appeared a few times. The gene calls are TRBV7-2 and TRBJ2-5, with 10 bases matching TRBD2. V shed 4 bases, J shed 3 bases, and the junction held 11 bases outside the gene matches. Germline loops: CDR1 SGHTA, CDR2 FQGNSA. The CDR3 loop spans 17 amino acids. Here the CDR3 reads CASSYRRLAGPEETQYF. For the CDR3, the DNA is TGTGCCAGCAGCTACCGACGACTAGCGGGCCCCGAAGAGACCCAGTACTTC. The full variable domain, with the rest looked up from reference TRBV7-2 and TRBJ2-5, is GAGVSQSPSNKVTEKGKDVELRCDPISGHTALYWYRQSLGQGLEFLIYFQGNSAPDKSGLPSDRFSAERTGGSVSTLTIQRTQQEDSAVYLCASSYRRLAGPEETQYFGPGTRLLVL.

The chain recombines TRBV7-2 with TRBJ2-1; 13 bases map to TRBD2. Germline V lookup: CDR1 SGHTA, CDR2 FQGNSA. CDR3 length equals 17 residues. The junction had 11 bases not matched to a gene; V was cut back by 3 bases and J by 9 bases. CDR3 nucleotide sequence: TGTGCCAGCAGCTTCGTCCTACTAGCGGGGGGGCGGGGTGAGCAGTTCTTC. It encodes CASSFVLLAGGRGEQFF.

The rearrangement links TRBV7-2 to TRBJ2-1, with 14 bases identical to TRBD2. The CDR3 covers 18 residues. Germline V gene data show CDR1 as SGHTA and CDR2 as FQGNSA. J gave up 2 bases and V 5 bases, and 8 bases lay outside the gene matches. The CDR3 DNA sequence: TGTGCCAGCAGCCCGGGACTAGCGGGAGCACGAACCTACAATGAGCAGTTCTTC. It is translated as CASSPGLAGARTYNEQFF.

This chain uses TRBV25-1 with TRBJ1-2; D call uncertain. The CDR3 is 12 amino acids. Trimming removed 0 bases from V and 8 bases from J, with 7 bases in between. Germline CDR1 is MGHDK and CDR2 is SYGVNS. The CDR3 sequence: CASSEYRSGYTF. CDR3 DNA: TGTGCCAGCAGTGAATACCGTAGCGGCTACACCTTC.

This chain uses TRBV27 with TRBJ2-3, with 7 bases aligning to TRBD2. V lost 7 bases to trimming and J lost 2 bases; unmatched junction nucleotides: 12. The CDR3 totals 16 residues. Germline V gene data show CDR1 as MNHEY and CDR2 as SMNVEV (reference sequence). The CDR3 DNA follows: TGTGCCAGCACCCAGCGTGCGGGACTACCCACAGATACGCAGTATTTT. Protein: CASTQRAGLPTDTQYF.

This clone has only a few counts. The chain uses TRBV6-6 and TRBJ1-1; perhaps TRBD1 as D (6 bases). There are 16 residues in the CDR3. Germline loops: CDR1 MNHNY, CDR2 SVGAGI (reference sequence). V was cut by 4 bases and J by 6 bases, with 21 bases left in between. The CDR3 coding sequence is TGTGCCAGCAGTTCCCAAAAACCCGACAGGAAGGCTGAAGCTTTCTTT. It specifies CASSSQKPDRKAEAFF.

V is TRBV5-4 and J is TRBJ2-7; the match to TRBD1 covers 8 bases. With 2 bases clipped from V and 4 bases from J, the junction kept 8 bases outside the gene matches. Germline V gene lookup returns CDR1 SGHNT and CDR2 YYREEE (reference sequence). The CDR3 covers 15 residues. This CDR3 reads CASSLRAGTGYEQYF. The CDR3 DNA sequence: TGTGCCAGCAGCTTACGCGCCGGGACAGGATACGAGCAGTACTTC.

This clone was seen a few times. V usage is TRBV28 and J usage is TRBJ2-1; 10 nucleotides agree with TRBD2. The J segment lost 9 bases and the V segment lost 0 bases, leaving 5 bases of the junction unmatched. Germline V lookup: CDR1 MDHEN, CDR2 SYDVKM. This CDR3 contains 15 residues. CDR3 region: CASSLWASGRSEQFF. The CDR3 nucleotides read TGTGCCAGCAGTTTATGGGCTAGCGGGAGATCTGAGCAGTTCTTC. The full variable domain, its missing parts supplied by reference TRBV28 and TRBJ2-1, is DVKVTQSSRYLVKRTGEKVFLECVQDMDHENMFWYRQDPGLGLRLIYFSYDVKMKEKGDIPEGYSVSREKKERFSLILESASTNQTSMYLCASSLWASGRSEQFFGPGTRLTVL.

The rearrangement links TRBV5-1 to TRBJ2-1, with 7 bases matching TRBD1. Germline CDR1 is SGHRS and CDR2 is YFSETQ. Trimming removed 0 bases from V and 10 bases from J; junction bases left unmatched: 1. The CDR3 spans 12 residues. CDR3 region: CASSLAGGEQFF. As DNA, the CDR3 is TGCGCCAGCAGCTTGGCAGGGGGAGAGCAGTTCTTC.

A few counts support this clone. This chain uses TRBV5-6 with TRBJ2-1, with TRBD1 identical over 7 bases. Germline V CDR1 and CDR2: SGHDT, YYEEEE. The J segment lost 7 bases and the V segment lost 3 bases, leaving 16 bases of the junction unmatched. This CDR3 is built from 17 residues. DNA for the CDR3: TGTGCCAGCAGCTCCCTTCACCGGGACAGAATTAGGAATGAGCAGTTCTTC. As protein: CASSSLHRDRIRNEQFF.

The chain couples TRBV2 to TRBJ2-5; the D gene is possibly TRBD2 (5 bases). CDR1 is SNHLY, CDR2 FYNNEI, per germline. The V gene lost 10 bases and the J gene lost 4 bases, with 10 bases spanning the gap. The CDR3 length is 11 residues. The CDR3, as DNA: TGTGCCACCGGACTTGGAGAGACCCAGTACTTC. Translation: CATGLGETQYF.